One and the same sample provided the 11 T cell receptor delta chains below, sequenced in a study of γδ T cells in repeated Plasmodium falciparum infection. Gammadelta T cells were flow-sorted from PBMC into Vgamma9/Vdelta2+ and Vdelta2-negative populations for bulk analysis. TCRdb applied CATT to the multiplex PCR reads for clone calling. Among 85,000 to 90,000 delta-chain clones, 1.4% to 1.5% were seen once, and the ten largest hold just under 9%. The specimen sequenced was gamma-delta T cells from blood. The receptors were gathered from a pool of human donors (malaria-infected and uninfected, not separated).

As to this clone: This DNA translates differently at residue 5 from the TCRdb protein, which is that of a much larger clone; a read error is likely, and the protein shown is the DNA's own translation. This CDR3 reads CALREWGIYGTDKLIF. CDR3 sequence (DNA): TGTGCTCTTAGGGAATGGGGGATTTATGGCACCGATAAACTCATCTTT. The chain has TRDV1 and TRDJ1; 8 bases line up with TRDD3. The J gene was missing in TCRdb and was found by matching the end of the DNA to germline. The CDR3 is 16 amino acids. Germline values: CDR1 TSWWSYY, CDR2 QGS.

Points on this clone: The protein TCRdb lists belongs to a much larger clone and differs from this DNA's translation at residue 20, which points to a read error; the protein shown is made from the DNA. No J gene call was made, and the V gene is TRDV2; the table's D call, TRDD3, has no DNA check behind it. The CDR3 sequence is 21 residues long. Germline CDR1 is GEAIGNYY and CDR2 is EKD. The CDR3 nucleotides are TGTGCCTGTGACGACGCATTCTATACTGGGGGATACAGCCCCTCGTCTCCTAAACTCACCTTT. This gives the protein CACDDAFYTGGYSPSSPKLTF.

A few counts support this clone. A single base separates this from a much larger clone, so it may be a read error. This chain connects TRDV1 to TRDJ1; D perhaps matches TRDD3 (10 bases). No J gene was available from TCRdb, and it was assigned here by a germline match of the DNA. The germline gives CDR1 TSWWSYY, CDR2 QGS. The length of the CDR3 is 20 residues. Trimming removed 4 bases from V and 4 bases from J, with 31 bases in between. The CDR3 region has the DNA TGTGCTCTTGGGGCCCCTTCCTACGGGGGGCTGGGGGATAAGGGCGATAAACTCATCTTT. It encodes CALGAPSYGGLGDKGDKLIF.

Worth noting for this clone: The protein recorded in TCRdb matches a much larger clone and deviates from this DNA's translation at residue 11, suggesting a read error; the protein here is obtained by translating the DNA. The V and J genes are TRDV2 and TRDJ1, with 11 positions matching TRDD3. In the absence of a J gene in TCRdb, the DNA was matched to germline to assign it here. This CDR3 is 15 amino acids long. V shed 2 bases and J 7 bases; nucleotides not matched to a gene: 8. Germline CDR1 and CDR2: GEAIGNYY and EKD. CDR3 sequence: CACDSLGDTSGKLIF. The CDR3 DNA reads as TGTGCCTGTGACAGTCTGGGGGATACATCCGGTAAACTCATCTTT.

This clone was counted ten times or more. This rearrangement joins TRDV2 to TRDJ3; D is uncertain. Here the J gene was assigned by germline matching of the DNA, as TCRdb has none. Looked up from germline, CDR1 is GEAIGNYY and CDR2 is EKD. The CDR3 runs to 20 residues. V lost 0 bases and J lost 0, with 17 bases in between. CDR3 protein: CACDTVTSLGPSWDTRQMFF. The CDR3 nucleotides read TGTGCCTGTGACACCGTGACTTCACTCGGGCCCTCCTGGGACACCCGACAGATGTTTTTC.

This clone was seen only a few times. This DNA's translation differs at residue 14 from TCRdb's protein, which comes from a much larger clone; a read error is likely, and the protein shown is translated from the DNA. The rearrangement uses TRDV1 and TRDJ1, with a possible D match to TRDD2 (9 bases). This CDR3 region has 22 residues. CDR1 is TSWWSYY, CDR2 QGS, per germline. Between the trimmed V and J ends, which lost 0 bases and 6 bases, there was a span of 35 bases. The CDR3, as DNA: TGTGCTCTTGGGGAACTAGAGCGGGGGATCCTTCCTACCATATACTGGGGGTATAAACTCATCTTT. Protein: CALGELERGILPTIYWGYKLIF.

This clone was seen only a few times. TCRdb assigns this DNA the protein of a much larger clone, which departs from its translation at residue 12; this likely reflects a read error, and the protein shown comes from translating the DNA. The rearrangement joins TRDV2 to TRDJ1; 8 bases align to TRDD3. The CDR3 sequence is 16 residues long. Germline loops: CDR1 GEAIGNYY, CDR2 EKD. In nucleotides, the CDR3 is TGTGCCTGTGAGGAGCTTACTGGGGGCCACACCGTTAAACTCATCTTT. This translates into CACEELTGGHTVKLIF.

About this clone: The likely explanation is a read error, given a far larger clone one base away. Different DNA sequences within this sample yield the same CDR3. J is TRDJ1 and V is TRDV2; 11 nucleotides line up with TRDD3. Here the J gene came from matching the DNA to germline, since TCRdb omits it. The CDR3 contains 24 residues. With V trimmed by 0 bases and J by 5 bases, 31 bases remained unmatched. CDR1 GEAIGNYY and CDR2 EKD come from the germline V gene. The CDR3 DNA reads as TGTGCCTGTGACACCGTCGGGTCTAACCGAGGACAGCACTGGGGGATAGGGTCCACTGATAAACTCATCTTT. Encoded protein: CACDTVGSNRGQHWGIGSTDKLIF.

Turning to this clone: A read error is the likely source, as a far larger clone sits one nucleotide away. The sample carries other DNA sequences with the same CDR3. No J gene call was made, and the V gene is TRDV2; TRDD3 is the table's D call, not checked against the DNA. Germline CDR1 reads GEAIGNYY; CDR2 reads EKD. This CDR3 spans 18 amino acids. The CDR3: CACDTGTSGESYTDKLIF. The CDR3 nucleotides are TGTGCCTGTGACACCGGGACGTCTGGGGAATCGTACACCGATAAGCTCATCTTT.

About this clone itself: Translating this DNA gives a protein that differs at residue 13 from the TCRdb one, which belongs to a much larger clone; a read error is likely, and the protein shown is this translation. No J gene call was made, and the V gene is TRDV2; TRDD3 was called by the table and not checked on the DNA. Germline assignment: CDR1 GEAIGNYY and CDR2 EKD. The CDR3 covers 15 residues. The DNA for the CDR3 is TGTGCCTGTGACCTTCGGCTTGGGACTGGGGGATGTCTTATCTTT. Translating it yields CACDLRLGTGGCLIF.

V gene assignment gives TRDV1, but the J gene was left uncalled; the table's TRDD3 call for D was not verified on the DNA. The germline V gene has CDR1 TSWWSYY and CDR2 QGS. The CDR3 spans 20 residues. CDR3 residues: CALGELIFLPPGGITGKLIF. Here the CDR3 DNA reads TGTGCTCTTGGGGAACTGATTTTCCTACCGCCTGGGGGAATAACGGGGAAGCTCATCTTT.